The present TCR beta chain was sequenced within a study of blood T cell repertoires in COVID-19. Study information: Samples of COVID-19 (acute and convalescent) were obtained from the United States, Italy and Spain. The analysed material was cDNA or gDNA that came from T cells, B-cell-depleted T cells, or PBMCs.

CDR1 DFQATT and CDR2 SNEGSKA come from the germline V gene (reference sequence). V shed 3 bases, J shed 6 bases, and the junction held 8 bases outside the gene matches. The CDR3 runs 15 residues. Original processing methods: Quantification of nucleated cells was approximated via reference gene primer amplification. Some clones are missing from TCRdb's copy, which holds only in-frame ones; the method was immunoSEQ multiplex PCR. V and J calls and clone size follow that table, whereas D and trimming were derived from the DNA. Of tens of thousands of clones detected, roughly 80% appear once; the ten largest clones hold roughly an eighth.

The J gene is TRBJ2-2, the V gene TRBV20-1; 9 bases are shared with TRBD1. Source material: peripheral blood. The source of this sequence is an elderly woman with acute or convalescent COVID-19. CDR3 DNA sequence: TGCAGTGCTAGTCCCGGCACAGGGGGCCCCGGGGAGCTGTTTTTT. Its protein product is CSASPGTGGPGELFF.